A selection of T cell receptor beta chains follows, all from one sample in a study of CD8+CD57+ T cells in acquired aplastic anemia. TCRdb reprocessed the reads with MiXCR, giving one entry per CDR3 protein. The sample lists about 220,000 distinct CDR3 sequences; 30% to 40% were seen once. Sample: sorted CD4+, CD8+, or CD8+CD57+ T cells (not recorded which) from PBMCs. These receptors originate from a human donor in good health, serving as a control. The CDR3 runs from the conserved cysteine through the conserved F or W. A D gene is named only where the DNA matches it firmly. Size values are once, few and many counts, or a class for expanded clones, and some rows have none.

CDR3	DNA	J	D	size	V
CASSIVASGEYNEQFF	TGTGCCAGTAGTATAGTGGCTAGCGGGGAGTACAATGAGCAGTTCTTC	TRBJ2-1	TRBD2	many	TRBV19
CASSLGRKTGENTEAFF	TGCGCCAGCAGCTTGGGCAGGAAAACGGGTGAGAACACTGAAGCTTTCTTT	TRBJ1-1	NA	few	TRBV5-1
CASRSTGLGETQYF	TGTGCCAGCAGGTCGACAGGGCTCGGGGAGACCCAGTACTTC	TRBJ2-5	TRBD1	NA	TRBV7-3
CASSGLAERGTQYF	TGTGCCAGCAGTGGACTAGCGGAACGGGGGACCCAGTACTTC	TRBJ2-5	TRBD2	NA	TRBV6-1
CASSVGALAGVETQYF	TGTGCCAGCAGCGTAGGCGCACTAGCGGGAGTTGAGACCCAGTACTTC	TRBJ2-5	TRBD2	many	TRBV9
CASSKETGSDFRSYEQYF	TGTGCCAGCAGTAAGGAGACAGGGTCAGATTTCAGATCCTACGAGCAGTACTTC	TRBJ2-7	TRBD1	NA	TRBV6-1
CSATDRGGNTEAFF	TGCAGTGCTACCGACAGGGGAGGCAACACTGAAGCTTTCTTT	TRBJ1-1	TRBD1	many	TRBV20-1
CASSRGPNHGYTF	TGTGCCAGCAGCCGGGGACCGAACCATGGCTACACCTTC	TRBJ1-2	NA	NA	TRBV7-9
CASSNTRTGEGELSGANVLTF	TGTGCCAGCAGCAATACGAGGACAGGCGAGGGAGAATTATCTGGGGCCAACGTCCTGACTTTC	TRBJ2-6	TRBD1	NA	TRBV11-1
CASSFGTSYSGNTIYF	TGTGCCAGCAGCTTTGGGACAAGCTACTCTGGAAACACCATATATTTT	TRBJ1-3	NA	few	TRBV5-5
CASSLFGRRNTEAFF	TGTGCCAGCAGCTTGTTCGGGCGGCGGAACACTGAAGCTTTCTTT	TRBJ1-1	NA	NA	TRBV13
CASSLSGLTGYTF	TGTGCCAGCAGTTTATCGGGACTTACTGGCTACACCTTC	TRBJ1-2	NA	few	TRBV2
CSADANYGYTF	TGCAGCGCGGACGCGAACTATGGCTACACCTTC	TRBJ1-2	NA	NA	TRBV29-1
CASSPGQQETQYF	TGTGCCAGCAGCCCGGGACAGCAAGAGACCCAGTACTTC	TRBJ2-5	TRBD1	many	TRBV12-3/TRBV12-4
CASSLASSGGETQYF	TGCGCCAGCAGCTTAGCGTCTAGCGGGGGTGAGACCCAGTACTTC	TRBJ2-5	TRBD2	few	TRBV5-1
CSAPWTPYGYTF	TGCAGTGCCCCCTGGACACCCTATGGCTACACCTTC	TRBJ1-2	NA	many	TRBV20-1
CASSINGGSYNEQFF	TGTGCCAGTAGTATTAACGGGGGTTCCTACAATGAGCAGTTCTTC	TRBJ2-1	NA	many	TRBV19
CASSAILQGGSNQPQHF	TGTGCCAGTAGCGCAATCCTACAGGGAGGGAGCAATCAGCCCCAGCATTTT	TRBJ1-5	NA	NA	TRBV19
CAGSFFRGQETQYF	TGTGCCGGTTCCTTCTTCCGGGGCCAAGAGACCCAGTACTTC	TRBJ2-5	NA	NA	TRBV30
CVSTLRGKAVSYNEQFF	TGTGTCAGCACCTTAAGGGGTAAAGCGGTCTCCTACAATGAGCAGTTCTTC	TRBJ2-1	NA	NA	TRBV9
CASSTGTKVKAFF	TGTGCCAGTAGTACCGGGACCAAGGTAAAAGCTTTCTTT	TRBJ1-1	NA	many	TRBV19
CASSEQGDYGYTF	TGTGCCAGTAGTGAACAGGGTGACTATGGCTACACCTTC	TRBJ1-2	NA	many	TRBV19
CSASGRRVDAEAFF	TGCAGTGCTAGCGGACGTCGGGTTGACGCTGAAGCTTTCTTT	TRBJ1-1	NA	many	TRBV20-1
CATSDQLTSGRVETQYF	TGTGCCACCAGTGATCAACTGACTAGCGGGAGGGTAGAGACCCAGTACTTC	TRBJ2-5	TRBD2	few	TRBV24-1
CASETGGEKLFF	TGTGCCAGCGAGACAGGAGGTGAAAAACTGTTTTTT	TRBJ1-4	NA	NA	TRBV28
CASTSSGGSSYEQYF	TGTGCCAGTACCTCATCCGGGGGCAGTTCCTACGAGCAGTACTTC	TRBJ2-7	NA	many	TRBV19
CASTLGLAGGSSYEQYF	TGTGCCAGCACCCTGGGACTAGCGGGGGGGAGCTCCTACGAGCAGTACTTC	TRBJ2-7	TRBD2	few	TRBV5-5
CASSLGDLGSEEQYF	TGTGCCAGCAGCTTAGGGGACCTCGGGTCGGAAGAGCAGTACTTC	TRBJ2-7	NA	many	TRBV7-6
CASSRLSDASSYNEQFF	TGTGCCAGTAGTAGGTTGTCTGATGCAAGCTCCTACAATGAGCAGTTCTTC	TRBJ2-1	NA	many	TRBV19